This T cell receptor beta chain is drawn from a study of response to subunit inactivated influenza vaccine listed by TCRdb under 2018. About the full investigation: The study used deep quantitative T cell receptor repertoire profiling to track responses to a trivalent subunit inactivated influenza vaccine.

Findings and caveats that apply to the study as a whole: The authors proposed that each seasonal influenza vaccination may bring in only a limited number of new T cells.

Comment on this clonotype: Its target antigen remains unknown. Base qualities are not recorded, but no much larger clone differs from it by a single base.

The germline V gene yields MNHNS for CDR1 and SASEGT for CDR2. From V the trimming removes 5 bases and from J it removes 3 bases, while the gene matches leave 7 bases of the junction unaccounted for. The CDR3 runs 15 residues from the cysteine to the phenylalanine. CDR3 DNA is the only sequence kept; it has 45 bases, read in frame from the first base. Library construction relied on RT-PCR. The run used an Illumina HiSeq 2500. TCRdb reran the public reads through fastp at Q25 and MiXCR, keeping productive beta chains. Each CDR3 protein gets just one entry, which takes the most common genes and DNA from the rows behind it. The sample includes some 500,000 distinct CDR3 sequences, with roughly 23% observed a single time. Around 1.8% of the sample is taken by the ten largest.

The source of this sequence is a man aged 45-60 years who received an inactivated influenza vaccine. Donor details come from another sample of the same person, matched by shared clones. Here the sequenced sample was CD4+ T cells sorted from PBMCs, taken around 5 days after vaccination. The rearranged chain carries TRBV6-1 and TRBJ2-3; TRBD1 matches 8 bases in the middle. The bases are TGTGCCAGCAGTCCCCAGGGGGCGAGGACAGATACGCAGTATTTT. This encodes CASSPQGARTDTQYF.